The rows below give T cell receptor beta chains drawn from one sample of a study of blood T cell repertoires in COVID-19. The assay was immunoSEQ multiplex PCR, and TCRdb's table has in-frame clones only and misses some. The sample includes fewer than 300,000 clones, approximately 82% seen only once; the top ten take about 3.4%. The sample taken for sequencing was peripheral blood. The receptors shown here come from a woman aged 18 to 35 with acute or convalescent COVID-19. The CDR3 runs from the conserved cysteine through the conserved F or W. Fields, in order: J gene, D gene, clone size, V gene, CDR3 DNA, CDR3 protein. D genes are given only for firm matches. Some rows have no size entry. The others give once, few or many, or a class for an expanded clone.

TRBJ2-1 TRBD1 - TRBV24-1 TGTGCCACCAGTGATTTGACAGGGGCCCTGCTCTTC CATSDLTGALLF
TRBJ2-1 - - TRBV6-2/TRBV6-3 TGTGCCAGCAGTTACCCGGGAAATGAGCAGTTCTTC CASSYPGNEQFF
TRBJ1-6 - - TRBV2 TGTGCCAGCAGGGACAGTTCACCCCTCCACTTT CASRDSSPLHF
TRBJ2-7 - - TRBV4-3 TGCGCCAGCAGCCAAGTACTAGCCCGACTAGGGGCCTCCTACGAGCAGTACTTC CASSQVLARLGASYEQYF
TRBJ2-3 - - TRBV9 TGTGCCAGCAGCCCGAGCACAGATACGCAGTATTTT CASSPSTDTQYF
TRBJ2-1 - - TRBV16 TGTGCCAGCAGCCCCCGTACAGTGGGTGAGCAGTTCTTC CASSPRTVGEQFF
TRBJ2-6 - - TRBV7-9 TGTGCCAGCAGTCGACGGGAAATCTTCTCTGGGGCCAACGTCCTGACTTTC CASSRREIFSGANVLTF
TRBJ2-1 - - TRBV28 TGTGCCAGCAGTTTGTGGTTAGCCGATGAGCAGTTCTTC CASSLWLADEQFF
TRBJ2-2 - - TRBV19 TGTGCCTCATACTCCCAGGGGCGGGTCAACACCGGGGAGCTGTTTTTT CASYSQGRVNTGELFF
TRBJ1-3 TRBD1 - TRBV28 TGTGCCAGCAGGACAGGGGGCGCTGGAAACACCATATATTTT CASRTGGAGNTIYF
TRBJ1-5 TRBD1 - TRBV6-4 TGTGCCAGCGGCTGGGACAGGGAAAGCAATCAGCCCCAGCATTTT CASGWDRESNQPQHF
TRBJ2-3 - few TRBV20-1 TGCAGTGCTAGTTCCAGCGGGAGCACAGATACGCAGTATTTT CSASSSGSTDTQYF
TRBJ1-4 - - TRBV5-1 TGCGCCAGCAGCTTGGACGGACTGGGGGGTACAAATGAAAAACTGTTTTTT CASSLDGLGGTNEKLFF
TRBJ1-1 TRBD1 - TRBV6-6 TGTGCCAGCAGAGAGACAGGGGGCACTGAAGCTTTCTTT CASRETGGTEAFF
TRBJ2-3 - - TRBV7-3 TGTGCCAGCAGCTTTGGACTGTATGGGGATACGCAGTATTTT CASSFGLYGDTQYF
TRBJ2-1 TRBD2 - TRBV11-1 TGTGCCAGCAGCTCCGGGACTACCAACAATGAGCAGTTCTTC CASSSGTTNNEQFF
TRBJ2-7 - - TRBV7-2 TGTGCCAGCAGCGGATTCCAGGGGTACTACGAGCAGTACTTC CASSGFQGYYEQYF
TRBJ2-5 - - TRBV2 TGTGCCAGCAGCGAAGAAGGAACCAGGATAGGGGGACAAGAGACCCAGTACTTC CASSEEGTRIGGQETQYF
TRBJ1-2 TRBD1 - TRBV14 TGTGCCAGCAGCTACCAGACAGGGGGCAGCTATGGCTACACCTTC CASSYQTGGSYGYTF
TRBJ1-1 TRBD1 - TRBV27 TGTGCCAGCAGCGATACAGGGGGCACTGAAGCTTTCTTT CASSDTGGTEAFF
TRBJ2-3 - - TRBV5-1 TGCGCCAGCAGTCAAACGGAGGCCAGCACAGATACGCAGTATTTT CASSQTEASTDTQYF
TRBJ2-7 - - TRBV28 TGTGCCAGCAGTACAGGGCCACCCTACGAGCAGTACTTC CASSTGPPYEQYF
TRBJ1-3 TRBD1 - TRBV7-2 TGTGCCAGCAGCTCGGACAGGGGAAACACCATATATTTT CASSSDRGNTIYF
TRBJ1-1 TRBD1 few TRBV5-6 TGTGCCAGCAGCTTTAACCGCGGGACAGGTGAAGCTTTCTTT CASSFNRGTGEAFF
TRBJ2-2 - - TRBV27 TGTGCCAGCAGTTTGGGGAGCGGTCACGCGAACACCGGGGAGCTGTTTTTT CASSLGSGHANTGELFF
TRBJ2-7 - - TRBV19 TGTGCCAGTAGTCCCAGTTTACAGGGTTACGAGCAGTACTTC CASSPSLQGYEQYF
TRBJ1-1 - - TRBV5-1 TGCGCCAGCAGCCATCCCCAGGGGCTCACTGAAGCTTTCTTT CASSHPQGLTEAFF
TRBJ1-3 TRBD1 - TRBV5-1 TGCGCCAGCAGCGCCGCCCCGACAGGGTCCTCTGGAAACACCATATATTTT CASSAAPTGSSGNTIYF
TRBJ2-1 TRBD2 - TRBV5-1 TGCGCCAGCAGCTTGTTGAATGACGCCGGACTAGCGGGAAACAATGAGCAGTTCTTC CASSLLNDAGLAGNNEQFF
TRBJ1-1 TRBD1 - TRBV2 TGTGCCAGCAGTCCATGGACAGGGATTGCGAACACTGAAGCTTTCTTT CASSPWTGIANTEAFF
TRBJ1-5 - - TRBV30 TGTGCCTGGAGTGTACACCGAACAGACAATCAGCCCCAGCATTTT CAWSVHRTDNQPQHF
TRBJ2-7 - - TRBV19 TGTGCCAGTAGTGGGCCGGGACACCCCTACGAGCAATACTTC CASSGPGHPYEQYF
TRBJ2-7 TRBD1 few TRBV19 TGTGCCAGTAGTATTCAAAGTTTATTCCAGGGGGCAGGCTACGAGCAGTACTTC CASSIQSLFQGAGYEQYF
TRBJ2-1 - - TRBV29-1 TGCAGCGTTCTCTTCCCCAATGAGCAGTTCTTC CSVLFPNEQFF
TRBJ2-1 TRBD2 - TRBV7-2 TGTGCCAGCAGCCCGACCGGGACTAGCGCTATAAACAATGAGCAGTTCTTC CASSPTGTSAINNEQFF
TRBJ2-1 TRBD2 few TRBV6-2/TRBV6-3 TGTGCCAGCAGTTACCCGGGACTAGCGGGAGGGCCTGAGCAGTTCTTC CASSYPGLAGGPEQFF
TRBJ2-3 TRBD1 - TRBV9 TGTGCCAGCAGCGTAGGGACAGGGGTGAGCACAGATACGCAGTATTTT CASSVGTGVSTDTQYF
TRBJ1-1 TRBD1 - TRBV10-3 TGTGCCATCAGTGACCCCGGACAGGGGTATGCGGACACTGAAGCTTTCTTT CAISDPGQGYADTEAFF
TRBJ2-5 TRBD1 - TRBV7-9 TGTGCCAGCAGACGGACAGGGACTTGGGAGACCCAGTACTTC CASRRTGTWETQYF
TRBJ2-4 TRBD2 - TRBV5-6 TGTGCCAGCAGCTTGGAGAAAATAGCGGGAGCGAAAAACATTCAGTACTTC CASSLEKIAGAKNIQYF
TRBJ1-2 TRBD1 - TRBV4-3 TGCGCCAGCAGCCAAGGGGCCAGGGGGATTGTTCCTAACTATGGCTACACCTTC CASSQGARGIVPNYGYTF
TRBJ2-1 - - TRBV5-6 TGTGCCAGCAGCTTGGCCGAGGGAAATGAGCAGTTCTTC CASSLAEGNEQFF
TRBJ1-1 - few TRBV29-1 TGCAGCGCTAGGGGGACTGAAGCTTTCTTT CSARGTEAFF
TRBJ2-7 - once TRBV12-3/TRBV12-4 TGTGCCAGCAGAAACAGGCACGAGCAGTACTTC CASRNRHEQYF
TRBJ2-2 TRBD1 few TRBV27 TGTGCCAGCAGCCCACAGGGGGCTCCCACCGGGGAGCTGTTTTTT CASSPQGAPTGELFF
TRBJ2-7 TRBD1 - TRBV18 TGTGCCAGCTCACGCCGGGCAGGGGGCTACGAGCAGTACTTC CASSRRAGGYEQYF
TRBJ2-7 TRBD2 - TRBV27 TGTGCCAGCAGTTCTCTCACCGTCACTAGCGGAGACCCCCTCTACGAGCAGTACTTC CASSSLTVTSGDPLYEQYF
TRBJ1-1 - - TRBV5-1 TGCGCCAGCAGCTACACCCTGAACACTGAAGCTTTCTTT CASSYTLNTEAFF
TRBJ1-4 - - TRBV2 TGTGCCAGCACTGCGGGTTTTTCGGTTGAAAAACTGTTTTTT CASTAGFSVEKLFF
TRBJ1-2 TRBD1 - TRBV6-5 TGTGCCAGCAGTCCCCGTGTGGGACAGGGCTACACCTTC CASSPRVGQGYTF
TRBJ2-6 - - TRBV11-2 TGTGCCAGCAGCTTATACAGCTCTGGGGCCAACGTCCTGACTTTC CASSLYSSGANVLTF
TRBJ2-3 - - TRBV29-1 TGCAGCGTTGAAGGAACTAGCACAGATACGCAGTATTTT CSVEGTSTDTQYF
TRBJ1-6 - - TRBV20-1 TGCAGTGCTAGTCCAGGGTTCTCCTATAATTCACCCCTCCACTTT CSASPGFSYNSPLHF
TRBJ2-7 TRBD2 - TRBV11-2 TGTGCCAGCAGCTTAAGGTCAGGGCTAGCGGGAGGTCACGAGCAGTACTTC CASSLRSGLAGGHEQYF
TRBJ2-7 TRBD1 - TRBV7-3 TGTGCCAGCAGCTTGGAATCGGCAGGGGGCTACGAGCAGTACTTC CASSLESAGGYEQYF
TRBJ2-5 TRBD2 - TRBV5-1 TGCGCCAGCAGCTTATTTAGCGGGAAGGAGACCCAGTACTTC CASSLFSGKETQYF
TRBJ2-2 - - TRBV19 TGTGCCAGTAGTATTGTAGCCACCGGGGAGCTGTTTTTT CASSIVATGELFF
TRBJ1-1 - - TRBV6-5 TGTGCCAGCAGTTACTTCGGAGCGAACACTGAAGCTTTCTTT CASSYFGANTEAFF
TRBJ1-1 - few TRBV27 TGTGCCAGCAGTTTTCTCGACAGACCGAACACTGAAGCTTTCTTT CASSFLDRPNTEAFF